A selection of T cell receptor beta chains follows, all from one sample in a study of PD-1 blockade in classical Hodgkin lymphoma. Profiling relied on immunoSEQ multiplex PCR, and the TCRdb table lists in-frame clones only, not all of them. This sample has 25,000 to 30,000 clones, with approximately 88% found just once. Input material: CD4+ T cells from blood. These receptors were collected from a human donor with classical Hodgkin lymphoma. Each CDR3 is given with its conserved first and last residue.

>TRBV5-4
CASSWDRGVVGANVLTF
>TRBV5-1
CASSLGLAGDIKFF
>TRBV25-1
CASSELGKEVGINTEAFF
>TRBV7-2
CASSLGSSQETQYF
>TRBV18
CASSPPSGFGNTIYF
>TRBV9
CASSGRQGVSNEQFF
>TRBV6-1
CASSGRTSGTGELFF
>TRBV29-1
CSVAVGGAGELFF
>TRBV7-2
CASSLEWGRPLYGYTF
>TRBV6-6
CASSRRTSGEGDTQYF
>TRBV5-4
CASSLTVAAEQYF
>TRBV30
CAWSRYRGRQPQHF
>TRBV28
CASSSGQVDTQYF
>TRBV21-1
CASSPDRALSRGDTIYF
>TRBV19
CASSKTSRGATDTQYF
>TRBV6-5
CASRSGTANTGELFF
>TRBV5-4
CASSAHRGWETQYF
>TRBV6-6
CATRAGGTSGANVLTF
>TRBV6-6
CDAQGSNEKLFF
>TRBV9
CASSVEGTGGYGYTF
>TRBV28
CASSFRVTGELFF
>TRBV29-1
CSVGSGGRSQPQHF
>TRBV29-1
CSVEDRSSPSTDTQYF
>TRBV19
CASSSDQGPYQPQHF
>TRBV10-3
CAISGRGETQYF
>TRBV7-2
CASSSGTRYGYTF
>TRBV6-1
CASSTASSGTYEQYF
>TRBV19
CASSLRIQETQYF
>TRBV28
CASRVGRAGRYEQYF
>TRBV7-9
CASSLDGWTGELFF
>TRBV28
CASSSLDLAKQYF
>TRBV7-8
CASSTGQGSNSPLHF
>TRBV2
CASREAGVSYEQYF
>TRBV6-5
CASSYSIRVGTGGYTF
>TRBV25-1
CASSELGSTDTQYF
>TRBV7-6
CASSLVGLGSYNEQFF
>TRBV9
CASSVYSSTDTQYF
>TRBV28
CASSFTGRRRNAKLFF
>TRBV20-1
CSARDLETQYF
>TRBV29-1
CSVVSSGSNGEQFF
>TRBV2
CATKRDQSSYEQYF
>TRBV5-6
CASSRLYEQYF
>TRBV28
CASSLNRDFSNQPQHF
>TRBV7-9
CASSFSGTEETQYF
>TRBV7-2
CASSVSGAADTQYF
>TRBV7-2
CASSRDQSTDTQYF
>TRBV7-2
CASSLGVIEGEQFF
>TRBV9
CASQPALNTGELFF
>TRBV11-2
CASSLLRRGAEQFF
>TRBV19
CASTIGGIADTQYF
>TRBV5-1
CASSRAGGAGELFF
>TRBV28
CASRARAPIEQYF
>TRBV28
CASSFRTEAFF